The 32 T cell receptor beta chains given below trace back to one sample, sequenced in a study of blood T cell repertoires in COVID-19. The table came from immunoSEQ multiplex PCR; TCRdb's copy has only in-frame clones and leaves some out. The data hold almost 70,000 clones, with 75% to 90% observed a single time. The source material was peripheral blood. Receptors originate from a woman between 50 and 59 years old with active COVID-19.

V and J are TRBV18 and TRBJ2-5; D not resolved. CDR3 length: 12 amino acids. Germline loops: CDR1 KGHSH, CDR2 LQKENI. The V end was cut by 6 bases, the J end by 0 bases, with 5 bases between. CDR3: CASSLYQETQYF. DNA for the CDR3: TGTGCCAGCTCTCTGTACCAAGAGACCCAGTACTTC.

The chain carries TRBV5-1 and TRBJ2-2, with D possibly being TRBD2 (5 bases). CDR3 length: 15 amino acids. Germline CDR1 and CDR2: SGHRS and YFSETQ. Trimming pared 7 bases from V and 5 bases from J, leaving 18 bases between. This CDR3 reads CASHPSSLATGELFF. CDR3 in DNA: TGCGCCAGCCACCCCTCATCCTTAGCGACCGGGGAGCTGTTTTTT.

V usage is TRBV14 and J usage is TRBJ1-3; tentatively, D is TRBD1 (6 bases). Germline V gives CDR1 SGHDN, CDR2 FVKESK. With 4 bases removed from V and 3 bases from J, the gap between germline ends came to 16 bases. The CDR3 runs to 16 residues. The CDR3: CASSPVSGVFGNTIYF. The CDR3 nucleotides read TGTGCCAGCAGCCCAGTTTCAGGGGTTTTTGGAAACACCATATATTTT. The full variable domain, its missing parts supplied by reference TRBV14 and TRBJ1-3, is EAGVTQFPSHSVIEKGQTVTLRCDPISGHDNLYWYRRVMGKEIKFLLHFVKESKQDESGMPNNRFLAERTGGTYSTLKVQPAELEDSGVYFCASSPVSGVFGNTIYFGEGSWLTVV.

The rearrangement links TRBV19 to TRBJ2-7, with 9 bases identical to TRBD1. The J segment lost 6 bases and the V segment lost 6 bases, leaving 9 bases of the junction unmatched. The CDR3 is 14 residues long. CDR1 is LNHDA and CDR2 is SQIVND in the germline V gene (reference sequence). The CDR3 DNA follows: TGTGCCAGTAGCGGGACAGGGTGGGTCTCCGAGCAGTACTTC. Encoded protein: CASSGTGWVSEQYF.

This chain links TRBV13 with TRBJ2-2; 10 bases fit TRBD2. V lost 0 bases and J lost 6; bases outside the gene matches: 10. This CDR3 has 18 residues. Germline-derived CDR1 and CDR2 are PRHDT and FYEKMQ (reference sequence). CDR3 region: CASSLGAGGLALAGELFF. In DNA form, the CDR3 reads TGTGCCAGCAGCTTAGGAGCGGGAGGGCTGGCGCTCGCCGGGGAGCTGTTTTTT.

The CDR3 loop is CASIGTSPYNSPLHF. In DNA form, the CDR3 reads TGTGCCAGCATCGGGACATCCCCCTATAATTCACCCCTCCACTTT. This chain connects TRBV28 to TRBJ1-6; a possible D gene is TRBD1 (6 bases). Germline V gives CDR1 MDHEN, CDR2 SYDVKM. CDR3 length: 15 residues. V lost 7 bases to trimming and J lost 2 bases, with 12 bases between them. The full variable domain, with the rest looked up from reference TRBV28 and TRBJ1-6, is DVKVTQSSRYLVKRTGEKVFLECVQDMDHENMFWYRQDPGLGLRLIYFSYDVKMKEKGDIPEGYSVSREKKERFSLILESASTNQTSMYLCASIGTSPYNSPLHFGNGTRLTVT.

The chain is built from TRBV2 and TRBJ2-6; 9 bases align to TRBD1. V lost 0 bases, J lost 1 base, and 10 bases stayed unmatched. This CDR3 has 20 residues. Per germline, CDR1 SNHLY and CDR2 FYNNEI. The CDR3 protein is CASSEAWVRDRESGANVLTF. DNA for the CDR3: TGTGCCAGCAGTGAAGCGTGGGTCAGGGACAGGGAGTCTGGGGCCAACGTCCTGACTTTC.

The genes are TRBV28 and TRBJ2-7; TRBD1 matches 8 bases. Germline CDR1 MDHEN, CDR2 SYDVKM. The CDR3 extends over 15 amino acids. V lost 5 bases to trimming and J lost 7 bases; unmatched junction nucleotides: 13. The CDR3 loop is CASSPPRTGPGEQYF. For the CDR3, the DNA is TGTGCCAGCAGTCCCCCGCGGACAGGGCCGGGAGAGCAGTACTTC.

This clone was counted once. The chain uses TRBV15 and TRBJ2-5, with D uncertain. Germline CDR1 LNHNV, CDR2 YYDKDF (reference sequence). The CDR3 extends over 12 amino acids. The V gene lost 5 bases and the J gene lost 5 bases, with 9 bases spanning the gap. CDR3 DNA: TGTGCCACCAGCCCCGTGAGGGAGACCCAGTACTTC. This codes for CATSPVRETQYF.

The rearrangement joins TRBV6-1 to TRBJ2-1; 9 nucleotides agree with TRBD1. This CDR3 spans 15 amino acids. V was clipped by 3 bases and J by 7 bases; unmatched bases: 7. Germline CDR1 is MNHNS and CDR2 is SASEGT. CDR3 amino acids: CASSESGTGHNEQFF. The CDR3, as DNA: TGTGCCAGCAGTGAGTCCGGGACAGGGCATAATGAGCAGTTCTTC.

This chain connects TRBV6-2 or TRBV6-3 to TRBJ2-2; 7 bases line up with TRBD2. The V and J ends lost 3 bases and 1 base, in that order; junction bases with no gene match: 2. The CDR3 has 15 residues. Germline CDR1 and CDR2: MNHEY and SVGEGT. In nucleotides, the CDR3 is TGTGCCAGCAGTTATCGCGGGAGGAACACCGGGGAGCTGTTTTTT. It specifies CASSYRGRNTGELFF.

The rearrangement uses TRBV4-2 and TRBJ2-7; 11 nucleotides align to TRBD2. Germline trimming cut 4 bases from V and 3 bases from J; bases unmatched to any gene: 8. Germline values: CDR1 LGHNA, CDR2 YNFKEQ. CDR3 size: 16 residues. The CDR3, as DNA: TGTGCCAGCAGCCGCACGACTAGCGGGACCATCTACGAGCAGTACTTC. It is translated as CASSRTTSGTIYEQYF.

In its sample, this clone was seen many times. V and J are TRBV5-4 and TRBJ1-5; 7 bases match TRBD1. In germline, CDR1 is SGHNT, CDR2 YYREEE (reference sequence). V shed 0 bases, J shed 3 bases, and the junction held 3 bases outside the gene matches. The CDR3 is 15 residues long. CDR3 in DNA: TGTGCCAGCAGCTTGGGACAGGGAGACAATCAGCCCCAGCATTTT. Its protein is CASSLGQGDNQPQHF.

The chain employs TRBV9 and TRBJ2-3; the D is unclear. Trimming pared 0 bases from V and 4 bases from J, leaving 6 bases between. Per the germline V gene, CDR1 is SGDLS and CDR2 is YYNGEE. The CDR3 has 13 amino acids. The CDR3 reads CASSVASPDTQYF. The CDR3 region has the DNA TGTGCCAGCAGCGTAGCGAGCCCAGATACGCAGTATTTT.

The chain joins TRBV2 to TRBJ1-1; 9 bases are a match to TRBD1. Germline CDR1 is SNHLY and CDR2 is FYNNEI. J lost 10 bases, V lost 6 bases, and 15 bases had no gene match. The CDR3 totals 15 residues. This chain's CDR3 is CASRQGDRDRVGAFF. The CDR3 nucleotides are TGTGCCAGCAGACAGGGGGATCGGGACAGGGTAGGAGCTTTCTTT. The whole variable domain, filled in from reference TRBV2 and TRBJ1-1, reads EPEVTQTPSHQVTQMGQEVILRCVPISNHLYFYWYRQILGQKVEFLVSFYNNEISEKSEIFDDQFSVERPDGSNFTLKIRSTKLEDSAMYFCASRQGDRDRVGAFFGQGTRLTVV.

CDR3 in DNA: TGTGCCAGCAGTTCTGAGGGACAGGGGGCCTACGAGCAGTACTTC. It is translated as CASSSEGQGAYEQYF. The J gene is TRBJ2-7, the V gene TRBV28; 11 positions match TRBD1. The V gene end was trimmed by 4 bases and the J gene end by 2 bases; junction bases not matched to a gene: 4. CDR3 length: 15 residues. CDR1 and CDR2 from the germline V gene are MDHEN and SYDVKM.

The chain uses TRBV9 and TRBJ2-5, with 8 positions matching TRBD2. J gave up 5 bases and V 3 bases, and 12 bases lay outside the gene matches. Germline loops: CDR1 SGDLS, CDR2 YYNGEE. This CDR3 spans 16 amino acids. The chain's CDR3 is CASSAVSGSSGETQYF. For the CDR3, the DNA is TGTGCCAGCAGCGCTGTGAGCGGGAGTTCCGGGGAGACCCAGTACTTC.

V usage is TRBV5-1 and J usage is TRBJ2-3, with D maybe TRBD2 (6 bases). V was trimmed by 3 bases and J by 0 bases, leaving 17 bases between them. Germline V gene sequence: CDR1 SGHRS, CDR2 YFSETQ. CDR3 length: 17 residues. The CDR3 region is CASSWTGGLLSTDTQYF. CDR3 bases: TGCGCCAGCAGCTGGACCGGGGGACTGCTGAGCACAGATACGCAGTATTTT.

The chain couples TRBV18 to TRBJ2-3; D gene uncertain. The V end was cut by 6 bases, the J end by 2 bases, with 18 bases between. The CDR3 has 16 amino acids. Germline lookup yields CDR1 KGHSH and CDR2 LQKENI. CDR3 protein: CASSHDSGSYTDTQYF. The CDR3 DNA sequence: TGTGCCAGCTCTCACGACTCCGGGTCTTACACAGATACGCAGTATTTT.

The rearrangement links TRBV27 to TRBJ2-1, with D possibly TRBD2 on 5 matching bases. The length of the CDR3 is 13 residues. In germline, CDR1 is MNHEY, CDR2 SMNVEV (reference sequence). With 4 bases removed from V and 9 bases from J, the gap between germline ends came to 13 bases. CDR3: CASSWVMGSEQFF. CDR3 coding DNA: TGTGCCAGCAGTTGGGTCATGGGGAGTGAGCAGTTCTTC.

This chain uses TRBV27 with TRBJ1-2; 8 nucleotides line up with TRBD1. The length of the CDR3 is 14 residues. CDR1 is MNHEY, CDR2 SMNVEV, per germline (reference sequence). Trimming took 4 bases from V and 5 from J; bases not matched to a gene: 6. The CDR3 reads CASSSQGAYYGYTF. CDR3 in DNA: TGTGCCAGCAGTTCCCAGGGGGCTTATTATGGCTACACCTTC.

The sample holds one count of this clone. The genes are TRBV2 and TRBJ2-2, with TRBD2 as a possible D gene (6 bases). Trimming shortened V by 6 bases and J by 1 base, and 15 bases separated the two germline ends. This CDR3 contains 16 residues. CDR1 is SNHLY, CDR2 FYNNEI, per germline. CDR3 DNA: TGTGCCAGCAGCCCCGGGGCGGGACTGAACACCGGGGAGCTGTTTTTT. Amino acids: CASSPGAGLNTGELFF.

This clone was observed a few times. The DNA for the CDR3 is TGTGCCACCAGCAGAGGACAGGGAGGCTATGGCTACACCTTC. The encoded protein is CATSRGQGGYGYTF. V gene TRBV15 combines with J gene TRBJ1-2, with TRBD1 matching over 7 bases. In germline, CDR1 is LNHNV, CDR2 YYDKDF (reference sequence). This CDR3 is 14 amino acids long. J lost 4 bases, V lost 1 base, and 3 bases had no gene match.

The chain employs TRBV6-1 and TRBJ2-1; D ambiguous. From germline, CDR1 is MNHNS and CDR2 SASEGT. The V gene lost 3 bases and the J gene lost 8 bases, with 8 bases spanning the gap. The CDR3 is made up of 12 amino acids. CDR3 coding DNA: TGTGCCAGCAGTGAGAGGTTCCATGAGCAGTTCTTC. Amino acids: CASSERFHEQFF.

The chain is built from TRBV5-1 and TRBJ1-4; the match to TRBD1 covers 9 bases. Germline loops: CDR1 SGHRS, CDR2 YFSETQ. The CDR3 sequence is 15 residues long. J gave up 4 bases and V 4 bases, and 5 bases lay outside the gene matches. CDR3: CASSPRDRDNEKLFF. The DNA of the CDR3 is TGCGCCAGCAGCCCCCGGGACAGGGATAATGAAAAACTGTTTTTT.

The genes are TRBV7-3 and TRBJ2-1; a possible D gene is TRBD1 (5 bases). Per germline, CDR1 SGHTA and CDR2 FQGTGA. V lost 2 bases and J 8 bases, leaving 19 bases between the germline ends. This CDR3 is 16 amino acids long. The CDR3 DNA follows: TGTGCCAGCAGCTTACTACCCACACCAGGGTCGGATGAGCAGTTCTTC. Translating it yields CASSLLPTPGSDEQFF.

The chain combines TRBV15 with TRBJ2-2; D gene unclear. This CDR3 spans 12 amino acids. CDR1 is LNHNV, CDR2 YYDKDF, per germline (reference sequence). V dropped 1 base and J dropped 7 bases, with 4 bases sitting between them. CDR3 bases: TGTGCCACCAGCAGAGTCGTCGGGGAGCTGTTTTTT. Translated, it gives CATSRVVGELFF. Together with reference TRBV15 and TRBJ2-2, the CDR3 gives the full variable domain: DAMVIQNPRYQVTQFGKPVTLSCSQTLNHNVMYWYQQKSSQAPKLLFHYYDKDFNNEADTPDNFQSRRPNTSFCFLDIRSPGLGDTAMYLCATSRVVGELFFGEGSRLTVL.

The chain employs TRBV3-1 (or the pseudogene TRBV3-2) and TRBJ1-4, with 12 bases fitting TRBD1. Germline loops: CDR1 LGHDT, CDR2 YNNKEL (reference sequence). Trimming removed 4 bases from V and 5 bases from J; junction bases left unmatched: 11. This CDR3 has 18 residues. The CDR3 loop reads CASSRTRGTGGGNEKLFF. The CDR3 coding sequence is TGTGCCAGCAGCCGCACAAGGGGGACAGGGGGCGGGAATGAAAAACTGTTTTTT.

DNA of the CDR3: TGCAGCGTGACTTATGACAGGTTCTTAGGAGATACGCAGTATTTT. It codes for CSVTYDRFLGDTQYF. V usage is TRBV29-1 and J usage is TRBJ2-3; possible D gene TRBD1, 6 bases. This CDR3 has 15 residues. From germline, CDR1 is SQVTM and CDR2 ANQGSEA. V shed 6 bases and J shed 5 bases, with 21 bases lying between them.

This chain uses TRBV7-3 with TRBJ2-1; 10 bases are a match to TRBD2. The CDR3 is made up of 18 amino acids. Germline assignment: CDR1 SGHTA and CDR2 FQGTGA. V lost 0 bases to trimming and J lost 0 bases; unmatched junction nucleotides: 5. The CDR3 DNA follows: TGTGCCAGCAGCTTAACACCTAGCGGGGGAAGCTCCTACAATGAGCAGTTCTTC. It is translated as CASSLTPSGGSSYNEQFF.

This chain connects TRBV28 to TRBJ1-6; 8 nucleotides agree with TRBD1. The CDR3 runs 15 residues. The trim removed 7 bases at V and 7 bases at J, leaving 9 bases unmatched. Germline V gives CDR1 MDHEN, CDR2 SYDVKM. In nucleotides, the CDR3 is TGTGCCAGCATTCCTCAGGACAGGGACAATTCACCCCTCCACTTT. Translated: CASIPQDRDNSPLHF.

This chain connects TRBV5-6 to TRBJ1-4, with 8 bases fitting TRBD1. The CDR3 contains 15 residues. Germline V CDR1 and CDR2: SGHDT, YYEEEE. V trimming: 0 bases; J trimming: 5 bases; junction bases outside the gene matches: 3. The CDR3 here is CASSLGTGSNEKLFF. DNA of the CDR3: TGTGCCAGCAGCTTGGGGACAGGGTCAAATGAAAAACTGTTTTTT.